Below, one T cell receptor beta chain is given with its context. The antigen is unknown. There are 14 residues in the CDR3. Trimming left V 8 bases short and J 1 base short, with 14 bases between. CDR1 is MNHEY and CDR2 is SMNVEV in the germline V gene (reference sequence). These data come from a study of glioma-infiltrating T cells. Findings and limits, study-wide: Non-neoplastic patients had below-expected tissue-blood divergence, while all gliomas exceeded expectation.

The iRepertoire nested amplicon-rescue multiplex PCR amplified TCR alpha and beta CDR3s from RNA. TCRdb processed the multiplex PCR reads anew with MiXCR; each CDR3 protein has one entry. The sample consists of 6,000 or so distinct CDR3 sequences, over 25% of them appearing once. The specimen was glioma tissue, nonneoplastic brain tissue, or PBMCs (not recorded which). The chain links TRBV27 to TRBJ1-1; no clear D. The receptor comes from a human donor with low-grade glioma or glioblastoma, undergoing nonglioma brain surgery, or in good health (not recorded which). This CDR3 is CASGQLSPNTEAFF. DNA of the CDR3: TGTGCCAGCGGTCAGCTCAGTCCGAACACTGAAGCTTTCTTT.